The 21 T cell receptor beta chains reported below all come from one sample, sequenced in a study of shared clonotypes between healthy human individuals. The method was immunoSEQ multiplex PCR; TCRdb's version includes in-frame clones alone and lacks a portion of them. The data hold about 610,000 clones, with 95% to 96% observed a single time. Naive CD8 cells, CD45RO-negative and positively selected for CCR7, excluded terminally differentiated effector memory CD45RA+ cells. The sample taken for sequencing was naive CD8+ T cells sorted from blood. Receptor source: a woman aged 25 to 39 in good health.

The chain has TRBV7-9 and TRBJ2-1; 7 bases agree with TRBD2. The junction had 14 bases not matched to a gene; V was cut back by 5 bases and J by 4 bases. The CDR3 contains 17 residues. Germline CDR1 SEHNR, CDR2 FQNEAQ (reference sequence). In DNA, the CDR3 is TGTGCCAGCAGCCCAGGACTAGGGGCTGTTGCATACAATGAGCAGTTCTTC. Protein: CASSPGLGAVAYNEQFF. Full variable domain (remainder filled in from reference TRBV7-9 and TRBJ2-1): DTGVSQNPRHKITKRGQNVTFRCDPISEHNRLYWYRQTLGQGPEFLTYFQNEAQLEKSRLLSDRFSAERPKGSFSTLEIQRTEQGDSAMYLCASSPGLGAVAYNEQFFGPGTRLTVL.

V gene TRBV27 combines with J gene TRBJ2-7; 10 bases match TRBD1. The germline V gene has CDR1 MNHEY and CDR2 SMNVEV (reference sequence). This CDR3 has 16 amino acids. The V and J ends lost 0 bases and 2 bases, in that order; junction bases with no gene match: 4. The chain's CDR3 is CASSLSIGTGAYEQYF. Written as DNA, the CDR3 is TGTGCCAGCAGTTTATCCATCGGGACAGGGGCCTACGAGCAGTACTTC.

The J gene is TRBJ1-1, the V gene TRBV13; D unclear. The CDR3 is 13 amino acids. V lost 5 bases and J 6 bases, leaving 13 bases between the germline ends. Per germline, CDR1 PRHDT and CDR2 FYEKMQ (reference sequence). CDR3 residues: CASSPDQAAEAFF. The CDR3 region has the DNA TGTGCCAGCAGCCCCGATCAGGCCGCTGAAGCTTTCTTT.

This clone was seen a handful of times. The chain links TRBV28 to TRBJ1-5; D unresolved. From germline, CDR1 is MDHEN and CDR2 SYDVKM. The CDR3 covers 14 residues. Trimming cost V 2 bases and J 6 bases, with 11 bases left between them. The CDR3 DNA reads TGTGCCAGCAGTTTAGTGGTGGAAAGTCAGCCCCAGCATTTT. It is translated as CASSLVVESQPQHF. Full variable domain (remainder filled in from reference TRBV28 and TRBJ1-5): DVKVTQSSRYLVKRTGEKVFLECVQDMDHENMFWYRQDPGLGLRLIYFSYDVKMKEKGDIPEGYSVSREKKERFSLILESASTNQTSMYLCASSLVVESQPQHFGDGTRLSIL.

The chain couples TRBV20-1 to TRBJ2-1, with D perhaps TRBD1 (6 bases). Germline CDR1 reads DFQATT; CDR2 reads SNEGSKA (reference sequence). The V and J ends lost 5 bases and 16 bases respectively, with 18 bases between them. This CDR3 comprises 11 residues. The CDR3 protein is CSADSGQGFFF. The CDR3 nucleotides are TGCAGTGCTGACTCGGGGCAGGGGTTCTTCTTC.

The gene calls are TRBV29-1 and TRBJ2-1; D is uncertain. Per germline, CDR1 SQVTM and CDR2 ANQGSEA. Trimming took off 2 bases at V and 0 bases at J, with 8 bases between the two ends. The CDR3 sequence is 14 residues long. The CDR3: CSVELGSSYNEQFF. CDR3 in DNA: TGCAGCGTTGAACTGGGTAGCTCCTACAATGAGCAGTTCTTC.

The genes are TRBV11-2 and TRBJ2-5, with D uncertain. The V end lost 5 bases, the J end lost 5 bases, and 9 bases lay between the germline ends. Germline values: CDR1 SGHAT, CDR2 FQNNGV. The CDR3 runs 12 residues. CDR3 nucleotide sequence: TGTGCCAGCAGCAACAGAAGGGAGACCCAGTACTTC. Its translation is CASSNRRETQYF. Full variable domain (outside the CDR3, taken from reference TRBV11-2 and TRBJ2-5): EAGVAQSPRYKIIEKRQSVAFWCNPISGHATLYWYQQILGQGPKLLIQFQNNGVVDDSQLPKDRFSAERLKGVDSTLKIQPAKLEDSAVYLCASSNRRETQYFGPGTRLLVL.

The J gene is TRBJ1-2, the V gene TRBV10-3, with D unclear. Germline V CDR1 and CDR2: ENHRY, SYGVKD. Trimming removed 0 bases at V and 6 bases at J, with 5 bases between. The CDR3 consists of 12 residues. Written as DNA, the CDR3 is TGTGCCATCAGTGAGTCAGCCGATGGCTACACCTTC. Its translation is CAISESADGYTF.

V is TRBV6-6 and J is TRBJ2-1; TRBD2 matches at 8 bases. The CDR3 totals 16 residues. Germline trimming cut 6 bases from V and 9 bases from J; bases unmatched to any gene: 16. The germline V gene has CDR1 MNHNY and CDR2 SVGAGI (reference sequence). The CDR3 spells CASSLPDRAGDREQFF. The CDR3 nucleotides are TGTGCCAGCAGCCTTCCGGATCGAGCGGGAGACCGTGAGCAGTTCTTC.

V and J are TRBV19 and TRBJ2-5; D may be TRBD1 (5 bases). The CDR3 length is 11 residues. Germline CDR1 reads LNHDA; CDR2 reads SQIVND (reference sequence). Trimming took 4 bases from V and 11 from J, leaving 11 bases between them. This CDR3 reads CASSSSGKQYF. CDR3 in DNA: TGTGCCAGTAGTAGTTCAGGGAAGCAGTACTTC. Using reference TRBV19 and TRBJ2-5 for the parts outside the CDR3, the full variable domain is DGGITQSPKYLFRKEGQNVTLSCEQNLNHDAMYWYRQDPGQGLRLIYYSQIVNDFQKGDIAEGYSVSREKKESFPLTVTSAQKNPTAFYLCASSSSGKQYFGPGTRLLVL.

The rearrangement links TRBV25-1 to TRBJ1-3; no definite D call. The CDR3 has 14 residues. Trimming removed 4 bases at V and 0 bases at J, with 7 bases between. Germline assignment: CDR1 MGHDK and CDR2 SYGVNS. CDR3 sequence reads: CASSGHLSGNTIYF. DNA for the CDR3: TGTGCCAGCAGTGGACACCTCTCTGGAAACACCATATATTTT.

As to this clone: Other DNA sequences from this sample encode an identical CDR3 as well. In DNA, the CDR3 is TGTGCCAGCAGTGAAAGCGCCAGCTCCTACAATGAGCAGTTCTTC. This codes for CASSESASSYNEQFF. The V gene is TRBV2, the J gene TRBJ2-1; D not certain. This CDR3 has 15 residues. Per the germline V gene, CDR1 is SNHLY and CDR2 is FYNNEI. V was clipped by 2 bases and J by 0 bases, with 8 bases between them.

This clone came up once. V and J are TRBV29-1 and TRBJ1-1, with a tentative D call TRBD1 (5 bases). V lost 7 bases and J 0 bases, leaving 12 bases between the germline ends. This CDR3 has 13 amino acids. Germline V gene sequence: CDR1 SQVTM, CDR2 ANQGSEA. In DNA form, the CDR3 reads TGCAGCGCTGTGGGGCGGGTGAACACTGAAGCTTTCTTT. Protein product: CSAVGRVNTEAFF. Variable domain in full (rest from reference TRBV29-1 and TRBJ1-1): SAVISQKPSRDICQRGTSLTIQCQVDSQVTMMFWYRQQPGQSLTLIATANQGSEATYESGFVIDKFPISRPNLTFSTLTVSNMSPEDSSIYLCSAVGRVNTEAFFGQGTRLTVV.

The chain employs TRBV7-9 and TRBJ2-7; D gene unclear. V lost 4 bases and J lost 5, with 12 bases in between. Germline V lookup: CDR1 SEHNR, CDR2 FQNEAQ (reference sequence). The CDR3 runs to 13 residues. The CDR3 DNA reads as TGTGCCAGCAGCTCCCCCCCAGTCCACGAGCAGTACTTC. Protein product: CASSSPPVHEQYF.

The chain carries TRBV28 and TRBJ1-2, with D hard to call. Germline-derived CDR1 and CDR2 are MDHEN and SYDVKM. The CDR3 length is 13 residues. The ends were cut back, 3 bases at V and 8 bases at J, with 13 bases in the middle. CDR3 region: CASSFSGLGGYTF. The CDR3 coding sequence is TGTGCCAGCAGTTTTAGTGGGCTGGGGGGCTACACCTTC.

The chain is built from TRBV5-1 and TRBJ2-1; D is uncertain. The CDR3 extends over 15 amino acids. Germline loops: CDR1 SGHRS, CDR2 YFSETQ. The V end was cut by 4 bases, the J end by 3 bases, with 14 bases between. CDR3 loop: CASSPEGSSYNEQFF. CDR3 in DNA: TGCGCCAGCAGCCCGGAAGGGTCCAGCTACAATGAGCAGTTCTTC.

This chain joins TRBV28 and TRBJ1-3; possibly TRBD1 for D (6 bases). V was shortened by 5 bases and J by 0 bases, with 17 bases between the two germline ends. The CDR3 runs 17 residues. Germline loops: CDR1 MDHEN, CDR2 SYDVKM. CDR3 in amino acids: CASSPGKTGISGNTIYF. The CDR3 nucleotides are TGTGCCAGCAGTCCAGGTAAAACAGGGATCTCTGGAAACACCATATATTTT.

The rearrangement joins TRBV27 to TRBJ2-7; 14 positions agree with TRBD2. The V gene end was trimmed by 3 bases and the J gene end by 7 bases; junction bases not matched to a gene: 5. The CDR3 totals 15 residues. Looked up from germline, CDR1 is MNHEY and CDR2 is SMNVEV (reference sequence). CDR3 nucleotide sequence: TGTGCCAGCAGTTTTGGGACTAGCGGGAGCGGAGAGCAGTACTTC. Translating gives CASSFGTSGSGEQYF.

This sequence joins TRBV5-6 and TRBJ1-6, with D possibly TRBD1 on 5 matching bases. The CDR3 runs to 15 residues. Germline values: CDR1 SGHDT, CDR2 YYEEEE. V gave up 2 bases and J gave up 9 bases, with 15 bases separating them. CDR3 bases: TGTGCCAGCAGCTTCCGAGACAGTGGAATTTCACCCCTCCACTTT. Protein sequence: CASSFRDSGISPLHF.

The chain joins TRBV6-1 to TRBJ2-2; D may be TRBD1 or TRBD2 (5 bases each). Trimming took 5 bases from V and 7 from J, leaving 14 bases between them. The germline CDR1 and CDR2 sequences are MNHNS and SASEGT. The CDR3 contains 14 residues. The CDR3 protein is CASSMGRAGGELFF. The CDR3 region has the DNA TGTGCCAGCAGTATGGGACGCGCGGGCGGGGAGCTGTTTTTT.

The chain employs TRBV28 and TRBJ1-3; D is uncertain. This CDR3 spans 14 amino acids. The germline V and J ends were trimmed by 6 bases and 0 bases, with 9 bases remaining between them. Germline V gene data show CDR1 as MDHEN and CDR2 as SYDVKM. CDR3 sequence: CASSLTISGNTIYF. The CDR3 DNA reads TGTGCCAGCAGCTTGACAATCTCTGGAAACACCATATATTTT.